The 11 T cell receptor beta chains below come from one sample, sequenced in a study of T-cell memory formation after mild COVID-19 (dated by TCRdb to 2020 to 2022). Preparation of the library involved 5' RACE. Sequencer: Illumina NovaSeq 6000. TCRdb's own reprocessing of the public reads used fastp at Q25 and MiXCR and kept productive beta chains. Every entry covers one CDR3 protein and lists the most common genes and DNA from its rows. This sample has roughly 480,000 distinct CDR3 sequences in its table, and 20% to 30% of those were observed once. The ten largest account for approximately 12% of the sample. The sequenced sample consisted of PBMCs or a T cell subset sorted from them (not recorded which). Every receptor here comes from an adult woman who had mild COVID-19 (a few samples of this study predate the infection). The sample titles of this study are shuffled in the database, so cell type and time point are left out; the donor was told from shared clones.

This clonotype was counted a few times. The genes are TRBV7-9 and TRBJ2-1, with TRBD2 matching over 13 bases. V shed 4 bases, J shed 7 bases, and the junction held 4 bases outside the gene matches. CDR1 is SEHNR, CDR2 FQNEAQ, per germline (reference sequence). This CDR3 comprises 15 residues. CDR3 sequence (DNA): TGTGCCAGCAGCTCCCAGGGACTAGCGGGGAATGAGCAGTTCTTC. Translating it yields CASSSQGLAGNEQFF.

V is TRBV7-2 and J is TRBJ2-3; 9 nucleotides match TRBD2. The CDR3 loop spans 17 amino acids. With V trimmed by 3 bases and J by 7 bases, 14 bases remained unmatched. The germline V gene encodes CDR1 SGHTA and CDR2 FQGNSA. The CDR3 is CASSLFRVAGGPYTQYF. DNA of the CDR3: TGTGCCAGCAGCTTGTTTCGGGTCGCGGGAGGGCCTTATACGCAGTATTTT.

The rearrangement uses TRBV4-2 and TRBJ2-1; D may correspond to TRBD1 or TRBD2 (6 bases each). The CDR3 extends over 16 amino acids. The V gene lost 3 bases and the J gene lost 0 bases, with 12 bases spanning the gap. Germline V CDR1 and CDR2: LGHNA, YNFKEQ. The CDR3 region is CASSQRGASSYNEQFF. DNA for the CDR3: TGTGCCAGCAGCCAGAGGGGGGCGAGCTCCTACAATGAGCAGTTCTTC.

This clonotype occurred a few times. V is TRBV5-1 and J is TRBJ2-3, with a possible D match to TRBD1 (5 bases). Looked up from germline, CDR1 is SGHRS and CDR2 is YFSETQ. This CDR3 comprises 14 residues. The V and J ends lost 6 bases and 0 bases respectively, with 11 bases between them. CDR3 nucleotide sequence: TGCGCCAGCAAAGGGCCAGGGAGCACAGATACGCAGTATTTT. The encoded protein is CASKGPGSTDTQYF. The full variable domain, completed using reference TRBV5-1 and TRBJ2-3, is KAGVTQTPRYLIKTRGQQVTLSCSPISGHRSVSWYQQTPGQGLQFLFEYFSETQRNKGNFPGRFSGRQFSNSRSEMNVSTLELGDSALYLCASKGPGSTDTQYFGPGTRLTVL.

The chain recombines TRBV7-3 with TRBJ2-2; no clear D. Germline lookup yields CDR1 SGHTA and CDR2 FQGTGA. Trimming stripped 1 base from V and 7 bases from J, with 7 bases between. The CDR3 consists of 13 residues. DNA for the CDR3: TGTGCCAGCAGCTTAAGCGCAGACGGGGAGCTGTTTTTT. It yields the protein CASSLSADGELFF.

The rearrangement links TRBV20-1 to TRBJ1-5; a weak D match, TRBD1 (5 bases). Trimming left V 5 bases short and J 0 bases short, with 8 bases between. Germline V gene data show CDR1 as DFQATT and CDR2 as SNEGSKA (reference sequence). This CDR3 contains 13 residues. The CDR3 sequence: CSAPDSSNQPQHF. The CDR3 coding sequence is TGCAGTGCTCCTGACAGTAGCAATCAGCCCCAGCATTTT.

This chain uses TRBV5-5 with TRBJ2-7; 7 bases match TRBD1. With V trimmed by 4 bases and J by 2 bases, 9 bases remained unmatched. The germline V gene has CDR1 SGHKS and CDR2 YYEKEE (reference sequence). CDR3 length equals 15 residues. The CDR3 bases are TGTGCCAGCAGCGTCGACAGGGACCGCGCCTACGAGCAGTACTTC. It codes for CASSVDRDRAYEQYF.

The rearrangement uses TRBV29-1 and TRBJ1-2; possibly TRBD1 for D (6 bases). Germline-derived CDR1 and CDR2 are SQVTM and ANQGSEA. The CDR3 runs to 11 residues. CDR3 nucleotide sequence: TGCGGGGGCGATTTACAGTATGGCTACACCTTC. Translating it yields CGGDLQYGYTF.

This clonotype was recorded a few times. The rearrangement uses TRBV11-3 and TRBJ2-2; 12 bases map to TRBD2. Germline-derived CDR1 and CDR2 are SGHNT and YENEEA. V was clipped by 5 bases and J by 4 bases; unmatched bases: 8. This CDR3 comprises 17 residues. The CDR3 is CASSVRLAGVATGELFF. In DNA form, the CDR3 reads TGTGCCAGCAGCGTACGACTAGCGGGAGTTGCCACCGGGGAGCTGTTTTTT.

This clonotype appeared a few times. The gene calls are TRBV7-9 and TRBJ1-6; D unresolved. This CDR3 comprises 16 residues. Germline assignment: CDR1 SEHNR and CDR2 FQNEAQ (reference sequence). The V gene lost 5 bases and the J gene lost 5 bases, with 16 bases spanning the gap. CDR3: CASSVSGRQNNSPLHF. The CDR3, as DNA: TGTGCCAGCAGCGTATCCGGCCGGCAGAATAATTCACCCCTCCACTTT.

This clonotype showed up just a few times. The V and J genes are TRBV12-3 or TRBV12-4 and TRBJ1-1; D possibly corresponds to TRBD1 (5 bases). Trimming stripped 5 bases from V and 0 bases from J, with 10 bases between. The CDR3 extends over 14 amino acids. Written as DNA, the CDR3 is TGTGCCAGCAGTAGGGACCAAGTGAACACTGAAGCTTTCTTT. Protein: CASSRDQVNTEAFF.